The T cell receptor beta chain described here comes from a study of CD8 T cells in Susac syndrome (dated by TCRdb to the late 2010s). Regarding the complete study: Of the Susac syndrome patients who were sequenced, about six had clinically active disease and roughly eight were in clinical remission. At the time of blood withdrawal, Susac syndrome patients were either therapy-naive, taking corticosteroids (with some also receiving IVIg), or on IVIg alone. The study used repertoire sequencing to test whether antigen drove CD8+ T cell activation and differentiation in Susac syndrome. The research as a whole found: In patients with Susac syndrome, the CD4+ T cell repertoire showed no detectable clonal expansion. The number of individuals in the TCR sequencing and HLA analysis was recognized as being relatively small.

The CDR3 numbers 14 residues from cysteine through phenylalanine. Only CDR3 DNA is held: 42 bases, read in frame from base 1. Sequences SGDLS (CDR1) and YYNGEE (CDR2) are obtained from the germline V gene. Trimming removed 4 bases from V and 1 base from J, leaving 11 bases between the germline ends. About this clonotype: Its antigen is not yet known. Base qualities are not provided; no much larger clone lies one nucleotide away.

RNA was extracted with the RNeasy kit and roughly 0.5 to 1 ug was reverse transcribed using random hexamers. TCR beta CDR3 regions were amplified with the immunoSEQ multiplex PCR assay covering 54 Vbeta and 13 Jbeta segments. To correct PCR amplification bias, a synthetic template baseline was used for both primer optimization and computational correction. The study's own analysis went as follows. Reads were annotated to V, D and J genes per IMGT and analyzed with immunoSEQ Analyzer, keeping only productive sequences. Clonality was calculated as one minus the Shannon entropy normalized by log2 of the number of productive unique sequences. For each patient and control, public and private clones were evaluated among the 100 most prevalent clones. Clones were defined as Susac-specific when absent from the healthy and MS cohorts, from approximately 970 published viral clones and from other ImmuneACCESS disease sequences. TCRdb ran its own pipeline on the public reads, namely fastp trimming at Q25 and MiXCR clone calling, and kept in-frame beta chains. A single entry per CDR3 protein holds the most common genes and DNA from its merged rows. V and J calls and clone size were set by TCRdb, not the authors. The sample data list 150,000 to 200,000 distinct CDR3 sequences, and under 95% of these were observed just once. The ten largest clones represent 0.12% of the sample.

Peripheral blood CD8+ and CD4+ T cells from healthy donors, Susac syndrome patients and multiple sclerosis patients were profiled by high-throughput TCR beta sequencing. The Susac syndrome patients fulfilled recently defined diagnostic criteria for either definite or probable disease. CD8+ TEMRA cells were enriched by FACS, while bulk CD8+ and CD4+ T cells were purified by magnetic negative isolation. Blood was collected in EDTA tubes and processed within 24 hours, with PBMCs isolated through density gradient centrifugation. PBMCs intended for TCR sequencing were cryopreserved in liquid nitrogen and thawed later in a water bath at 37 degrees C. Purity of sorted or isolated CD4+, CD8+ and CD8+ TEMRA cells was at least 90%.

This receptor was taken from a human donor with Susac syndrome. The material sequenced was CD4+ T cells from PBMCs. This sequence uses TRBV9 and TRBJ2-5, with a weak D call of TRBD1 (6 bases match). For the CDR3, the sequence is CASSPGQPQETQYF. Read as DNA, the sequence is TGTGCCAGCAGCCCAGGACAGCCCCAAGAGACCCAGTACTTC.